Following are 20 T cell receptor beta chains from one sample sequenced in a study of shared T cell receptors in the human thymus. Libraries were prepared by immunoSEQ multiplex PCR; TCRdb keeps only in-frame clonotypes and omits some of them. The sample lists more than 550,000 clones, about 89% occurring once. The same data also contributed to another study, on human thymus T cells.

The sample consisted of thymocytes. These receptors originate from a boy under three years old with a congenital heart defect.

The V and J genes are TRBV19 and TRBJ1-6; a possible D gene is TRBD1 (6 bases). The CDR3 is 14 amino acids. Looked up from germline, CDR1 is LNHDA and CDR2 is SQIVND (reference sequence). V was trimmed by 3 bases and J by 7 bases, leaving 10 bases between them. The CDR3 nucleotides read TGTGCCAGTAGTATGCGGACAGAAAATTCACCCCTCCACTTT. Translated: CASSMRTENSPLHF. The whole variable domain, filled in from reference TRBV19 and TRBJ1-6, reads DGGITQSPKYLFRKEGQNVTLSCEQNLNHDAMYWYRQDPGQGLRLIYYSQIVNDFQKGDIAEGYSVSREKKESFPLTVTSAQKNPTAFYLCASSMRTENSPLHFGNGTRLTVT.

The CDR3 loop reads CASSLWTGRRSYNSPLHF. The CDR3 DNA reads as TGTGCCAGCAGTTTATGGACAGGCCGCCGCTCCTATAATTCACCCCTCCACTTT. The chain combines TRBV28 with TRBJ1-6, with D possibly matching TRBD1 (6 bases). This CDR3 is 18 amino acids long. Looked up from germline, CDR1 is MDHEN and CDR2 is SYDVKM. V lost 0 bases and J lost 0, with 12 bases in between. Together with reference TRBV28 and TRBJ1-6, the CDR3 gives the full variable domain: DVKVTQSSRYLVKRTGEKVFLECVQDMDHENMFWYRQDPGLGLRLIYFSYDVKMKEKGDIPEGYSVSREKKERFSLILESASTNQTSMYLCASSLWTGRRSYNSPLHFGNGTRLTVT.

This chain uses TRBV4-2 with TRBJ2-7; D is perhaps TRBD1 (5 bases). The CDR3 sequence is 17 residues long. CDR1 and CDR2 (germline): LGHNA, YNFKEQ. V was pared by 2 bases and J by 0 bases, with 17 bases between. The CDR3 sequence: CASSQTRLGRHSYEQYF. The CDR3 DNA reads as TGTGCCAGCAGCCAAACCAGACTGGGGCGCCACTCCTACGAGCAGTACTTC.

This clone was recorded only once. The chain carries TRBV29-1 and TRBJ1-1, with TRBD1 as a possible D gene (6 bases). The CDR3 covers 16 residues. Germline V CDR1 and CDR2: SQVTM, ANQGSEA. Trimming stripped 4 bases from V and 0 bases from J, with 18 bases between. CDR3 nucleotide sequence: TGCAGCGTTGGAGGGGGGGGGCCCAAAATGAACACTGAAGCTTTCTTT. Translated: CSVGGGGPKMNTEAFF.

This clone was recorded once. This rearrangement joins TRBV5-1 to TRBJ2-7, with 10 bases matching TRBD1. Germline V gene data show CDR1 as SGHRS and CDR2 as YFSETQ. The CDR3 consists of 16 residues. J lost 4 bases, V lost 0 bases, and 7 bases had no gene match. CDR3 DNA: TGCGCCAGCAGCTTGGCGTCCAGGGACAGGGGATACGAGCAGTACTTC. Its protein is CASSLASRDRGYEQYF. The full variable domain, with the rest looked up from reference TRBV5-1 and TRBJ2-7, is KAGVTQTPRYLIKTRGQQVTLSCSPISGHRSVSWYQQTPGQGLQFLFEYFSETQRNKGNFPGRFSGRQFSNSRSEMNVSTLELGDSALYLCASSLASRDRGYEQYFGPGTRLTVT.

CDR3: CASRTRYNTDTQYF. In DNA form, the CDR3 reads TGTGCCAGCCGGACACGCTATAACACAGATACGCAGTATTTT. The chain has TRBV10-3 and TRBJ2-3, with a tentative D call TRBD1 (5 bases). The CDR3 runs 14 residues. Germline V lookup: CDR1 ENHRY, CDR2 SYGVKD. Trimming left V 10 bases short and J 2 bases short, with 16 bases between.

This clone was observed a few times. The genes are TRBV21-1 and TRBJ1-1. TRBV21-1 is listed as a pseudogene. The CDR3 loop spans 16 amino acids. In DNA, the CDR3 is TGTGCCAGCACCCCCGAGGGCTTGGGCTGGAACACTGAAGCTTTCTTT. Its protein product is CASTPEGLGWNTEAFF.

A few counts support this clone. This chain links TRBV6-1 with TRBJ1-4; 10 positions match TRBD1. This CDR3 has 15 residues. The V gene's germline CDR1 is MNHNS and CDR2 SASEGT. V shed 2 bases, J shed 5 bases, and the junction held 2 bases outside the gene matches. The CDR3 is CASSEKGQGNEKLFF. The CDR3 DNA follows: TGTGCCAGCAGTGAAAAGGGACAGGGGAATGAAAAACTGTTTTTT.

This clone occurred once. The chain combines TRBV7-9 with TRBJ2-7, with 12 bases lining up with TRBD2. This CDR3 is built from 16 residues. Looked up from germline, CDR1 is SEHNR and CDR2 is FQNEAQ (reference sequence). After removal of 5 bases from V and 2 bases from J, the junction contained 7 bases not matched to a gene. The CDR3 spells CASSARTSGDPYEQYF. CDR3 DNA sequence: TGTGCCAGCAGCGCCCGGACTAGCGGGGACCCCTACGAGCAGTACTTC.

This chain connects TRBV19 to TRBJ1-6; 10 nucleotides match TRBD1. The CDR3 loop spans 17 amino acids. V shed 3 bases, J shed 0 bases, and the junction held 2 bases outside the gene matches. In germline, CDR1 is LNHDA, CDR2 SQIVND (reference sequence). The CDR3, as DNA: TGTGCCAGTAGTATGGACAGGGGGAGCTCCTATAATTCACCCCTCCACTTT. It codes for CASSMDRGSSYNSPLHF. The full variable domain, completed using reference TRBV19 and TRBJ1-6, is DGGITQSPKYLFRKEGQNVTLSCEQNLNHDAMYWYRQDPGQGLRLIYYSQIVNDFQKGDIAEGYSVSREKKESFPLTVTSAQKNPTAFYLCASSMDRGSSYNSPLHFGNGTRLTVT.

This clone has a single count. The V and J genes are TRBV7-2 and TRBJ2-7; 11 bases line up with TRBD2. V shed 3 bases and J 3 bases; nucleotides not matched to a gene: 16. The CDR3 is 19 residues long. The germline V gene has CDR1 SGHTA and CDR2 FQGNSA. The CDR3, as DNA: TGTGCCAGCAGCTTGAGGACTAGCGGGCGTTCCGAGCTTCACTACGAGCAGTACTTC. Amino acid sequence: CASSLRTSGRSELHYEQYF.

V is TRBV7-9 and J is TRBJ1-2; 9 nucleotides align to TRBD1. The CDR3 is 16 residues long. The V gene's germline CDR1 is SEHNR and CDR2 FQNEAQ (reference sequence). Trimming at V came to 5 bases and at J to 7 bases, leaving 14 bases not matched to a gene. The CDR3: CASSAPGGTGMSGYTF. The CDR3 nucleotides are TGTGCCAGCAGCGCCCCGGGGGGGACAGGGATGAGTGGCTACACCTTC.

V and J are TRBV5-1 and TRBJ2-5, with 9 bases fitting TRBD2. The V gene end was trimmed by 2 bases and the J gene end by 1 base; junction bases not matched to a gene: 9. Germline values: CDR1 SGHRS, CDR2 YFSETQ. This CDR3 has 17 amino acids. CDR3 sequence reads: CASSLGSSGKLQETQYF. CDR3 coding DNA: TGCGCCAGCAGCTTAGGGTCTAGCGGGAAACTCCAAGAGACCCAGTACTTC.

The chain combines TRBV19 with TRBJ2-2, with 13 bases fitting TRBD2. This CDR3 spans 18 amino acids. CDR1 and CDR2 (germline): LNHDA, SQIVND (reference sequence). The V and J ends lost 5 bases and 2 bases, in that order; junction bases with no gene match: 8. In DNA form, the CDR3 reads TGTGCCAGTAGTTCGGGACTAGCGGGGCGAAAAAACACCGGGGAGCTGTTTTTT. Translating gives CASSSGLAGRKNTGELFF.

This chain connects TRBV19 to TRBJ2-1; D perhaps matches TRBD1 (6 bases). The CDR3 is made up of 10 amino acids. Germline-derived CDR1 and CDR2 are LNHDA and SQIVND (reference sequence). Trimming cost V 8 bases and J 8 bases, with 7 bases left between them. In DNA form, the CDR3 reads TGTGCCAGTGAGGGGGATGAGCAGTTCTTC. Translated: CASEGDEQFF.

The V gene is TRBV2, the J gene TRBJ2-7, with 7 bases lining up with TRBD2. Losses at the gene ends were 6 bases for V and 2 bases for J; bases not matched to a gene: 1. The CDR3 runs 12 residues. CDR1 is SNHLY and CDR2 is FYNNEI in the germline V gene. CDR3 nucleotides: TGTGCCAGCAGGGGAGGGGCCTACGAGCAGTACTTC. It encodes CASRGGAYEQYF.

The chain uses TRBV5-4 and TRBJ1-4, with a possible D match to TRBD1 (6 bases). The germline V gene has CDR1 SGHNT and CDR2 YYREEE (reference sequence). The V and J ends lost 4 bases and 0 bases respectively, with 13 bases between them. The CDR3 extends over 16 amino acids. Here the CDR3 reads CASSLDRHATNEKLFF. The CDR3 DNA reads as TGTGCCAGCAGCCTAGACAGGCATGCAACTAATGAAAAACTGTTTTTT.

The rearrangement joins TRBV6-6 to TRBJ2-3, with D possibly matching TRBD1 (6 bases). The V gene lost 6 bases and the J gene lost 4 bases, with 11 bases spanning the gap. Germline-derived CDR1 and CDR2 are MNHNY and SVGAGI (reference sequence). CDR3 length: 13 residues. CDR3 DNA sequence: TGTGCCAGCAGGTCGGACAGTTCAGATACGCAGTATTTT. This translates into CASRSDSSDTQYF.

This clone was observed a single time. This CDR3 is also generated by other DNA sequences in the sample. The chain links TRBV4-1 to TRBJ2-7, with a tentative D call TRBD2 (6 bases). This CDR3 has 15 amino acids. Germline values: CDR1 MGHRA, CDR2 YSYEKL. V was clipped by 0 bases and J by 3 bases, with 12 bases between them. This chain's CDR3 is CASSQDGGRGYEQYF. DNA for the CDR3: TGCGCCAGCAGCCAAGACGGAGGGCGCGGCTACGAGCAGTACTTC.

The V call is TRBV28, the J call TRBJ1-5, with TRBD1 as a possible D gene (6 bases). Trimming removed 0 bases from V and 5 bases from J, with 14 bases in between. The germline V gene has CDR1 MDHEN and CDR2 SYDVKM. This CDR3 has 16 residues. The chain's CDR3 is CASSLWRRGRHQPQHF. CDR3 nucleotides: TGTGCCAGCAGTTTATGGAGGCGGGGGCGGCATCAGCCCCAGCATTTT.